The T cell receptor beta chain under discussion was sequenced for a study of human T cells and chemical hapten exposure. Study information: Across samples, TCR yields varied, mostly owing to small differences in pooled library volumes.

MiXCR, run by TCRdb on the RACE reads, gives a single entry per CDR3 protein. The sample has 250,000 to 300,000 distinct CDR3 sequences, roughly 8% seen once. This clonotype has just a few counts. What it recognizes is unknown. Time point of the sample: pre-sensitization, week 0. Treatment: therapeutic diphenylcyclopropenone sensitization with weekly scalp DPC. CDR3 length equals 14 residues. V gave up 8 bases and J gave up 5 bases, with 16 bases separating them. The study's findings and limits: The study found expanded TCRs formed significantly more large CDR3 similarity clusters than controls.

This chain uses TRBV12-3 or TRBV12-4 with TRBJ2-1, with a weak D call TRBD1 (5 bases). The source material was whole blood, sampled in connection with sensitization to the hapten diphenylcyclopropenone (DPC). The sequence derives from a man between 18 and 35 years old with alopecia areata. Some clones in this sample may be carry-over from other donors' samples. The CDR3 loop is CASGPGSEDNEQFF. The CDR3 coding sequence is TGTGCCAGCGGGCCAGGGTCCGAGGACAATGAGCAGTTCTTC.